This is a list of T cell receptor beta chains from one sample in a study of blood T cell repertoires in COVID-19. Clones were read by immunoSEQ multiplex PCR, and TCRdb kept only the in-frame ones, dropping some. The sample consists of approximately 50,000 clones, around three quarters of them appearing once. Input material: peripheral blood. These receptors originate from a man between 65 and 85 years old with acute or convalescent COVID-19. CDR3s include the opening cysteine and the closing phenylalanine or tryptophan. Each record gives: clone size, V gene, D gene, J gene, CDR3 protein. A D gene is named only where the DNA matches it firmly. Expanded clones are given a class, and other clones once, few, many or no size at all.

>NA|TRBV6-5|TRBD1|TRBJ1-6
CASSRTGGDGSPLHF
>NA|TRBV19|TRBD2|TRBJ2-3
CASSIGGTNTQYF
>NA|TRBV7-9|TRBD1|TRBJ1-1
CASSVRQGVTEAFF
>NA|TRBV7-8|TRBD1|TRBJ1-1
CASIPGAGGRTEAFF
>NA|TRBV7-9|NA|TRBJ2-7
CASSFGGDGEQYF
>NA|TRBV10-3|NA|TRBJ2-5
CAISDQGIKETQYF
>few|TRBV7-9|TRBD2|TRBJ2-2
CASSKLAGGNTGELFF
>NA|TRBV6-2/TRBV6-3|TRBD1|TRBJ1-1
CASSYLGTGVGFNTEAFF
>NA|TRBV28|TRBD1|TRBJ1-2
CASSLFPTGGSGYGYTF
>few|TRBV6-4|TRBD1|TRBJ2-5
CASSDSGQGNGETQYF
>NA|TRBV4-2|NA|TRBJ2-6
CASSQERTGSGANVLTF
>NA|TRBV19|TRBD1|TRBJ1-5
CASRQGAQGQPQHF
>NA|TRBV30|TRBD1|TRBJ1-6
CAWSRTGDDNSPLHF
>NA|TRBV5-1|TRBD1|TRBJ1-3
CASSLAPGTGRNTIYF
>NA|TRBV19|TRBD1|TRBJ1-5
CASSSGQYHNQPQHF
>NA|TRBV30|TRBD1|TRBJ2-2
CASGTGATGELFF
>NA|TRBV30|TRBD1|TRBJ1-5
CAWSEGAGGLQPQHF
>NA|TRBV5-5|TRBD2|TRBJ2-7
CASSFSGTSGSLGEQYF
>NA|TRBV5-1|TRBD1|TRBJ1-2
CASSSTLGTGDNYGYTF
>NA|TRBV7-2|NA|TRBJ2-7
CASSGGAWRSYEQYF
>NA|TRBV6-5|TRBD1|TRBJ1-2
CASNDEGAMDYGYTF
>few|TRBV5-4|TRBD2|TRBJ2-2
CASSPGLANTGELFF
>NA|TRBV6-5|TRBD2|TRBJ2-5
CASSPGGRDETQYF
>NA|TRBV12-3/TRBV12-4|TRBD1|TRBJ2-2
CASSWDSGQLFF
>NA|TRBV21-1|NA|TRBJ2-7
CASSKARARDYEQYF
>once|TRBV7-9|TRBD2|TRBJ2-3
CASSQRLAGGAADTQYF
>NA|TRBV6-7|NA|TRBJ2-2
CASSPPSSGELFF
>NA|TRBV6-6|NA|TRBJ2-5
CASGPGDQGETQYF
>NA|TRBV7-2|TRBD2|TRBJ2-7
CASSLRLAGGPYEQYF
>NA|TRBV21-1|NA|TRBJ2-7
CASSRLHEQYF
>NA|TRBV7-8|TRBD1|TRBJ2-1
CASSLDRAGEQFF